The present T cell receptor beta chain was sequenced within a study of shared clonotypes between healthy human individuals. The repertoire was sequenced with immunoSEQ multiplex PCR; TCRdb's copy has only in-frame clones and lacks some. This sample carries more than 1,200,000 clones, roughly 98.5% of them seen once, and the ten largest clones take about 0.4%. This CDR3 has 14 amino acids. V was trimmed by 8 bases and J by 5 bases, leaving 15 bases between them. Germline CDR1 and CDR2: MNHEY and SVGAGI. This clonotype was obtained from a young man in good health. This chain links TRBV6-5 with TRBJ2-2, with a possible D match to TRBD1 (6 bases). Sequenced material: naive CD4+ T cells sorted from blood. Subset in this sample: CD45RA+ positively selected. The CDR3 bases are TGTGCCAGCTCGTGGGGGCGCAGTACCGGGGAGCTGTTTTTT. This gives the protein CASSWGRSTGELFF.